Each of the 31 T cell receptor beta chains below was sequenced from the same sample in a study of T-cell reconstitution after alpha-beta-depleted transplantation in children. Unique molecular identifiers were used in preparing the TCRbeta library. In TCRdb, the PCR reads were re-called with MiXCR into one record per CDR3 protein. The data contain about 900,000 distinct CDR3 sequences, about 29% of them singletons. This specimen consisted of PBMCs, mostly from graft donor cells, obtained 360 days after TCRalphabeta/CD19-depleted stem cell transplant. The receptors were sampled from a boy in the first two years of life who had a stem cell transplant for SCID, so the T cells may come from the graft donor.

The chain couples TRBV5-5 to TRBJ2-1; possible D gene TRBD2, 7 bases. Germline V gene data show CDR1 as SGHKS and CDR2 as YYEKEE (reference sequence). V lost 6 bases to trimming and J lost 5 bases, with 24 bases between them. The CDR3 totals 17 residues. The DNA for the CDR3 is TGTGCCAGCACCCTGCGAGGGGACACGGGGAGGGACAATGAGCAGTTCTTC. Translating it yields CASTLRGDTGRDNEQFF.

This clonotype appeared a single time. This rearrangement joins TRBV3-1 to TRBJ2-1, with 11 positions matching TRBD2. Germline V lookup: CDR1 LGHDT, CDR2 YNNKEL (reference sequence). Trimming took 0 bases from V and 11 from J; bases not matched to a gene: 9. This CDR3 comprises 16 residues. The CDR3 DNA is TGTGCCAGCAGCCAAGAGCGGGCTAGCGGGGGGTCTCAGCAGTTCTTC. This codes for CASSQERASGGSQQFF.

The V and J genes are TRBV12-3 or TRBV12-4 and TRBJ2-1; 8 bases line up with TRBD2. This CDR3 contains 16 residues. With V trimmed by 1 base and J by 7 bases, 9 bases remained unmatched. The CDR3 nucleotides read TGTGCCAGCAGTTTAGATGTCGGGGGGGCCGAAAATGAGCAGTTCTTC. Amino acids: CASSLDVGGAENEQFF.

This chain joins TRBV12-3 or TRBV12-4 and TRBJ1-1, with D perhaps matching TRBD1 (6 bases). Trimming cost V 7 bases and J 5 bases, with 14 bases left between them. The CDR3 consists of 13 residues. CDR3 in amino acids: CASKRGVVTEAFF. DNA for the CDR3: TGTGCCAGCAAAAGGGGGGTGGTTACTGAAGCTTTCTTT.

This chain connects TRBV12-3 or TRBV12-4 to TRBJ2-1; perhaps TRBD1 as D (5 bases). CDR3 length: 11 residues. The V end lost 10 bases, the J end lost 7 bases, and 11 bases lay between the germline ends. CDR3 bases: TGTGCCATCATTCAGGGTAATGAGCAGTTCTTC. This sequence encodes CAIIQGNEQFF.

This clonotype has more than one count but fewer than ten. V and J are TRBV28 and TRBJ1-4; weak D call: TRBD1 (5 bases). Trimming took off 6 bases at V and 11 bases at J, with 10 bases between the two ends. CDR1 is MDHEN and CDR2 is SYDVKM in the germline V gene. The CDR3 extends over 11 amino acids. The CDR3 protein is CASSAKGKLFF. The CDR3 bases are TGTGCCAGCAGCGCTAAGGGGAAACTGTTTTTT.

V and J are TRBV5-1 and TRBJ1-6; D perhaps matches TRBD1 (5 bases). This CDR3 has 17 amino acids. Trimming left V 3 bases short and J 0 bases short, with 13 bases between. The germline gives CDR1 SGHRS, CDR2 YFSETQ. The CDR3 is CASSSSTASSYNSPLHF. In DNA, the CDR3 is TGCGCCAGCAGCTCCTCGACAGCCAGCTCCTATAATTCACCCCTCCACTTT. Combining the CDR3 with reference TRBV5-1 and TRBJ1-6 gives the whole variable domain KAGVTQTPRYLIKTRGQQVTLSCSPISGHRSVSWYQQTPGQGLQFLFEYFSETQRNKGNFPGRFSGRQFSNSRSEMNVSTLELGDSALYLCASSSSTASSYNSPLHFGNGTRLTVT.

The rearrangement joins TRBV24-1 to TRBJ2-3; D unclear. CDR3 size: 13 residues. Trimming left V 7 bases short and J 6 bases short, with 13 bases between. Germline CDR1 reads KGHDR; CDR2 reads SFDVKD. CDR3 sequence reads: CATRGPPEDTQYF. As DNA, the CDR3 is TGTGCCACCAGAGGACCCCCGGAGGATACGCAGTATTTT.

The chain recombines TRBV6-2 or TRBV6-3 with TRBJ2-1; TRBD1 matches at 12 bases. This CDR3 is 18 amino acids long. J was trimmed by 0 bases and V by 4 bases; bases with no gene match: 7. Germline loops: CDR1 MNHEY, CDR2 SVGEGT. In nucleotides, the CDR3 is TGTGCCAGCAGTTTTGGGACAGGGGGCTCGAGCTCCTACAATGAGCAGTTCTTC. This translates into CASSFGTGGSSSYNEQFF.

The table lists this clonotype with a few counts. The rearrangement joins TRBV28 to TRBJ2-1; D is undetermined. The germline CDR1 and CDR2 sequences are MDHEN and SYDVKM. The CDR3 covers 13 residues. The V gene lost 7 bases and the J gene lost 2 bases, with 9 bases spanning the gap. The CDR3 protein is CASKGSPYNEQFF. As DNA, the CDR3 is TGTGCCAGCAAGGGTAGCCCCTACAATGAGCAGTTCTTC.

The chain joins TRBV11-2 to TRBJ2-7; possible D gene TRBD1, 6 bases. Germline V lookup: CDR1 SGHAT, CDR2 FQNNGV. The V gene lost 2 bases and the J gene lost 0 bases, with 17 bases spanning the gap. There are 17 residues in the CDR3. This CDR3 reads CASSLTLRDISSYEQYF. The CDR3 DNA sequence: TGTGCCAGCAGCTTAACTCTCCGGGACATAAGCTCCTACGAGCAGTACTTC.

The CDR3: CASSARGAITDTQYF. CDR3 in DNA: TGTGCCAGCAGTGCTCGGGGGGCCATCACAGATACGCAGTATTTT. V and J are TRBV6-1 and TRBJ2-3; D may be TRBD2 (7 bases). The CDR3 loop spans 15 amino acids. Deletions cut 4 bases from V and 2 bases from J, with 13 bases between. From germline, CDR1 is MNHNS and CDR2 SASEGT.

The chain joins TRBV5-1 to TRBJ2-1, with D possibly matching TRBD1 (6 bases). The V gene lost 0 bases and the J gene lost 4 bases, with 11 bases spanning the gap. This CDR3 is 15 amino acids long. Germline values: CDR1 SGHRS, CDR2 YFSETQ. The CDR3 sequence is CASSLEPTGYNEQFF. The CDR3 DNA is TGCGCCAGCAGCTTGGAGCCTACAGGGTACAATGAGCAGTTCTTC.

There are a few counts of this clonotype. V and J are TRBV7-2 and TRBJ2-5; tentative D call: TRBD2 (5 bases). Germline lookup yields CDR1 SGHTA and CDR2 FQGNSA. Trimming pared 1 base from V and 4 bases from J, leaving 10 bases between. The CDR3 extends over 14 amino acids. The CDR3, as DNA: TGTGCCAGCAGCTTAGTCGAGGGTATAGAGACCCAGTACTTC. Its translation is CASSLVEGIETQYF. Filled out from reference TRBV7-2 and TRBJ2-5, the complete variable domain reads GAGVSQSPSNKVTEKGKDVELRCDPISGHTALYWYRQSLGQGLEFLIYFQGNSAPDKSGLPSDRFSAERTGGSVSTLTIQRTQQEDSAVYLCASSLVEGIETQYFGPGTRLLVL.

The chain joins TRBV5-1 to TRBJ2-3, with 9 bases fitting TRBD1. Germline CDR1 reads SGHRS; CDR2 reads YFSETQ. The CDR3 sequence is 17 residues long. V lost 3 bases and J lost 0; bases outside the gene matches: 8. The CDR3 nucleotides read TGCGCCAGCAGCTCAACTATAACAGGGGGCAGCACAGATACGCAGTATTTT. It encodes CASSSTITGGSTDTQYF.

CDR3 sequence reads: CASSPERGRTYEQYF. The CDR3 coding sequence is TGTGCCAGCTCACCTGAAAGGGGGAGGACCTACGAGCAGTACTTC. This chain uses TRBV18 with TRBJ2-7; tentatively, D is TRBD1 or TRBD2 (6 bases each). V lost 3 bases to trimming and J lost 2 bases, with 14 bases between them. The CDR3 totals 15 residues. The germline V gene encodes CDR1 KGHSH and CDR2 LQKENI.

J is TRBJ1-4 and V is TRBV12-3 or TRBV12-4; D is undetermined. Trimming removed 4 bases at V and 8 bases at J, with 5 bases between. The CDR3 is made up of 11 amino acids. The chain's CDR3 is CASSYKEKLFF. CDR3 DNA: TGTGCCAGCAGTTACAAAGAAAAACTGTTTTTT.

This clonotype was found a few times. The genes are TRBV27 and TRBJ2-2; TRBD1 might be the D (6 bases). CDR1 is MNHEY and CDR2 is SMNVEV in the germline V gene (reference sequence). V was cut by 6 bases and J by 6 bases, with 17 bases left in between. The CDR3 runs to 15 residues. The CDR3 region is CASRATGSGAGELFF. CDR3 DNA: TGTGCCAGCAGAGCGACAGGTAGTGGCGCCGGGGAGCTGTTTTTT.

A note on this clonotype: One end of the junction fails to match germline, which may point to a read error. Written as DNA, the CDR3 is TGTGCCAGCAGCTTGGTAACGACCTCTAGAAACACCATATATTTT. It yields the protein CASSLVTTSRNTIYF. The chain employs TRBV7-2 and TRBJ1-3, with no clear D. This CDR3 contains 15 residues. Germline loops: CDR1 SGHTA, CDR2 FQGNSA.

The J gene is TRBJ2-5, the V gene TRBV28; D is perhaps TRBD1 (5 bases). The CDR3 contains 13 residues. The V end was cut by 2 bases, the J end by 9 bases, with 13 bases between. CDR1 is MDHEN and CDR2 is SYDVKM in the germline V gene. CDR3 DNA: TGTGCCAGCAGTTTACGGTCCGCAGGGTCCCAGTACTTC. Protein sequence: CASSLRSAGSQYF.

V and J are TRBV6-5 and TRBJ2-3; D remains ambiguous. CDR1 and CDR2 (germline): MNHEY, SVGAGI. This CDR3 region has 14 residues. The V end was cut by 0 bases, the J end by 2 bases, with 6 bases between. The CDR3 here is CASSYSDNTDTQYF. The DNA for the CDR3 is TGTGCCAGCAGTTACTCTGACAACACAGATACGCAGTATTTT.

The chain links TRBV12-3 or TRBV12-4 to TRBJ2-5; D may match TRBD1 or TRBD2 (5 bases each). V was clipped by 4 bases and J by 4 bases, with 16 bases between them. This CDR3 contains 15 residues. The CDR3, as DNA: TGTGCCAGCAGTTACCGGGACGGCGGTGGAGAGACCCAGTACTTC. Translating it yields CASSYRDGGGETQYF.

This clonotype was found a few times. The chain recombines TRBV12-3 or TRBV12-4 with TRBJ2-5; D perhaps matches TRBD2 (7 bases). Trimming stripped 6 bases from V and 7 bases from J, with 21 bases between. There are 15 residues in the CDR3. DNA of the CDR3: TGTGCCAGCAGACTAGGTGGGGGGGCCCTATGGACCCAGTACTTC. This gives the protein CASRLGGGALWTQYF.

A few counts support this clonotype. V and J are TRBV10-3 and TRBJ2-7; D not certain. The CDR3 extends over 17 amino acids. Deletions cut 0 bases from V and 3 bases from J, with 18 bases between. Germline values: CDR1 ENHRY, CDR2 SYGVKD. DNA for the CDR3: TGTGCCATCAGTGAGTCGGCAGCAATTTCATCGCGCTACGAGCAGTACTTC. Translation gives CAISESAAISSRYEQYF.

This clonotype was counted between two and nine times. A junction end diverges from the germline sequence, so it may reflect a read error. V usage is TRBV5-1 and J usage is TRBJ2-4; no firm D call. Germline CDR1 SGHRS, CDR2 YFSETQ. CDR3 size: 13 residues. CDR3 in amino acids: CASSFGAENIQYF. As DNA, the CDR3 is TGCGCCAGCAGCTTCGGAGCCGAAAACATTCAGTACTTC.

This clonotype was picked up a small number of times. The rearrangement uses TRBV7-2 and TRBJ2-7; 7 bases line up with TRBD2. V shed 7 bases, J shed 6 bases, and the junction held 12 bases outside the gene matches. This CDR3 is 14 amino acids long. Germline V gene data show CDR1 as SGHTA and CDR2 as FQGNSA. The DNA for the CDR3 is TGTGCCAGCACCGGGAGGACCAAAGGGCGCGAGCAGTACTTC. Its protein is CASTGRTKGREQYF.

This clonotype occurred once. The J gene is TRBJ2-1, the V gene TRBV10-1; D is possibly TRBD2 (6 bases). The CDR3 sequence is 12 residues long. The V gene lost 2 bases and the J gene lost 11 bases, with 10 bases spanning the gap. Germline V gene data show CDR1 as WNHNN and CDR2 as SYGVQD (reference sequence). Here the CDR3 reads CASSEGTLKQFF. In DNA, the CDR3 is TGCGCCAGCAGTGAGGGGACTCTTAAGCAGTTCTTC.

This clonotype showed up just a few times. The chain is built from TRBV4-1 and TRBJ1-5; 8 positions match TRBD1. This CDR3 spans 14 amino acids. Germline values: CDR1 MGHRA, CDR2 YSYEKL. Trimming took 4 bases from V and 5 from J; bases not matched to a gene: 4. The CDR3 loop is CASSPRTGYQPQHF. CDR3 DNA sequence: TGCGCCAGCAGCCCCCGGACAGGGTATCAGCCCCAGCATTTT.

The V call is TRBV12-3 or TRBV12-4, the J call TRBJ2-3, with D uncertain. The CDR3 sequence is 15 residues long. V was pared by 7 bases and J by 2 bases, with 16 bases between. The CDR3 DNA sequence: TGTGCCAGCACCAACCGGTTGAAACCCACAGATACGCAGTATTTT. This encodes CASTNRLKPTDTQYF.

The rearrangement joins TRBV5-1 to TRBJ2-1; D is possibly TRBD1 (6 bases). Deletions cut 2 bases from V and 4 bases from J, with 19 bases between. CDR1 is SGHRS and CDR2 is YFSETQ in the germline V gene. The CDR3 is made up of 17 amino acids. CDR3 loop: CASSFTLLGALYNEQFF. Here the CDR3 DNA reads TGCGCCAGCAGCTTCACCCTTTTGGGGGCGCTATACAATGAGCAGTTCTTC.

This clonotype appeared a few times. The V and J genes are TRBV7-9 and TRBJ2-1; D gene uncertain. Germline assignment: CDR1 SEHNR and CDR2 FQNEAQ (reference sequence). Trimming shortened V by 8 bases and J by 8 bases, and 16 bases separated the two germline ends. The CDR3 is 13 residues long. The CDR3 spells CASCSGGVDEQFF. In nucleotides, the CDR3 is TGTGCCAGCTGTTCGGGCGGTGTGGATGAGCAGTTCTTC.